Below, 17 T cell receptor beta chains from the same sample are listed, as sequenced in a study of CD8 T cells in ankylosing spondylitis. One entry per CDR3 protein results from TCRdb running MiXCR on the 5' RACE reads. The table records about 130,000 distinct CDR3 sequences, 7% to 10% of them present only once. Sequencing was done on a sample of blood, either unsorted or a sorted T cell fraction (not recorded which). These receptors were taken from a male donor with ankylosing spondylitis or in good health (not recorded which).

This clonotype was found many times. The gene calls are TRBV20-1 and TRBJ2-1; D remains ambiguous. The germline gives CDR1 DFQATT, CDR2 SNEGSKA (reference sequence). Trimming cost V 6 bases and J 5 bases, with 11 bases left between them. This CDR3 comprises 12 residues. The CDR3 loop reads CSAIDRNNEQFF. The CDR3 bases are TGCAGTGCAATAGACCGAAACAATGAGCAGTTCTTC.

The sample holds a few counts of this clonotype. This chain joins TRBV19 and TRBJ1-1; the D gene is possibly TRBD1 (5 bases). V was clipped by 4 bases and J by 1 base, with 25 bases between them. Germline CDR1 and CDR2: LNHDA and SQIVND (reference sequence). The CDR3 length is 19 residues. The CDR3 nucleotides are TGTGCCAGTAGTACCGTGGGTTCGGGACGCAGGATTTCGAACACTGAAGCTTTCTTT. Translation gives CASSTVGSGRRISNTEAFF.

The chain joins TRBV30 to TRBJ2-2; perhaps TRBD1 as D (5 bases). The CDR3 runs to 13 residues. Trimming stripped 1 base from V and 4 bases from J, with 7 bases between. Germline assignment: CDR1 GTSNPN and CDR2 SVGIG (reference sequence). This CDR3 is CAWSAGLTGELFF. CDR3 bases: TGTGCCTGGAGTGCAGGGCTCACCGGGGAGCTGTTTTTT.

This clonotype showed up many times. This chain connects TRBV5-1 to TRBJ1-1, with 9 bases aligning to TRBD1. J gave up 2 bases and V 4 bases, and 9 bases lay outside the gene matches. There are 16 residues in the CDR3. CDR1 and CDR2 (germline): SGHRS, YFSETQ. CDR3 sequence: CASSPDRGMANTEAFF. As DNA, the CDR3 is TGCGCCAGCAGCCCGGACAGGGGAATGGCCAACACTGAAGCTTTCTTT.

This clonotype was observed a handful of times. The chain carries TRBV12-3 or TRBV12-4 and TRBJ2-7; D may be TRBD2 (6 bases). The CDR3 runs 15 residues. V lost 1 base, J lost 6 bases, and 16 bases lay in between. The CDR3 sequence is CASSLEAAGRGEQYF. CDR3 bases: TGTGCCAGCAGTTTAGAAGCCGCGGGAAGGGGCGAGCAGTACTTC.

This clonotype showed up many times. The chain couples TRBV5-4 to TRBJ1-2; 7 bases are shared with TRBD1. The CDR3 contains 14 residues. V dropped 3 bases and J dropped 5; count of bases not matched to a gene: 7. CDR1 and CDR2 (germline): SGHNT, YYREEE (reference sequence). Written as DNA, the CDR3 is TGTGCCAGCAGCTCGGATCGACAGGGTTATGGCTACACCTTC. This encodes CASSSDRQGYGYTF.

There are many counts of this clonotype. CDR3 bases: TGTGCCAGCAGTGAAGCGCTTCGTGGGACCCCACTAGACGAGCAGTACTTC. Its protein is CASSEALRGTPLDEQYF. The rearrangement links TRBV6-1 to TRBJ2-7, with D possibly called TRBD1 or TRBD2 (5 bases each). Germline V lookup: CDR1 MNHNS, CDR2 SASEGT. V was cut by 0 bases and J by 5 bases, with 20 bases left in between. This CDR3 contains 17 residues.

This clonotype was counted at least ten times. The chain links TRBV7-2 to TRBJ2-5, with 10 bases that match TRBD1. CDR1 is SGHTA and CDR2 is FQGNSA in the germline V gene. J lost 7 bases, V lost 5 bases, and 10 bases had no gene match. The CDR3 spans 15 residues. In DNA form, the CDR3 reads TGTGCCAGCAGCCTTGACAGGGGGCGTCAGGGGACCCAGTACTTC. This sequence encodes CASSLDRGRQGTQYF.

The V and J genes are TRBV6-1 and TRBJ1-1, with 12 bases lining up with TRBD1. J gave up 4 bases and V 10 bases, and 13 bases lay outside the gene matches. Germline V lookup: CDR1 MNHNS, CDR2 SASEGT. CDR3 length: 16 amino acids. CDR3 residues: CAISRGQGAIGTEAFF. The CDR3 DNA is TGTGCCATCTCTCGGGGACAGGGGGCAATCGGCACTGAAGCTTTCTTT.

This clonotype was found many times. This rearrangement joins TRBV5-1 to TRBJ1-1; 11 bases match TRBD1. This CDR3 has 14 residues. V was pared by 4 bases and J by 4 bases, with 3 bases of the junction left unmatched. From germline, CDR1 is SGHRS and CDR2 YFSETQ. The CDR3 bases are TGCGCCAGCAGCATCGGGACAGGGGGCACTGAAGCTTTCTTT. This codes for CASSIGTGGTEAFF.

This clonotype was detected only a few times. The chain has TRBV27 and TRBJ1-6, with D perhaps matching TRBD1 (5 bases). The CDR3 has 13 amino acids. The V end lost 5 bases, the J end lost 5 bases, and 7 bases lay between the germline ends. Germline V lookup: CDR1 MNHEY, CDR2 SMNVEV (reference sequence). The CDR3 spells CASSGANNSPLHF. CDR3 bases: TGTGCCAGCAGTGGGGCCAATAATTCACCCCTCCACTTT.

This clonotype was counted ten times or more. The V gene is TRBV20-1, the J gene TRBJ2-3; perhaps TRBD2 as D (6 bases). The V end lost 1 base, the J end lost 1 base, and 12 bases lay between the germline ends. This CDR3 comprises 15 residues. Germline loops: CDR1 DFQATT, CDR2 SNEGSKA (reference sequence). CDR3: CSARVGLPRTDTQYF. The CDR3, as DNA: TGCAGTGCTAGAGTTGGACTACCCCGCACAGATACGCAGTATTTT.

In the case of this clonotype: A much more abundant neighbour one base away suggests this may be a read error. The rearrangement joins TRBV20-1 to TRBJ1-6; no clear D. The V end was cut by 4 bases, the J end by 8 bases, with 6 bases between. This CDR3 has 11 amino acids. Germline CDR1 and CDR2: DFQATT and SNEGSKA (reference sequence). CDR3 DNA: TGCAGTGCTACGGATCATTCACCCCTCCACTTT. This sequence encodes CSATDHSPLHF.

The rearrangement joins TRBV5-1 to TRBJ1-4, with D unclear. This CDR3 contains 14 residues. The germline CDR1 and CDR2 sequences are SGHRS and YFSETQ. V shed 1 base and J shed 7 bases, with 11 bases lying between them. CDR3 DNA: TGCGCCAGCAGCTTGTCCCAAGCGGGTGAAAAACTGTTTTTT. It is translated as CASSLSQAGEKLFF.

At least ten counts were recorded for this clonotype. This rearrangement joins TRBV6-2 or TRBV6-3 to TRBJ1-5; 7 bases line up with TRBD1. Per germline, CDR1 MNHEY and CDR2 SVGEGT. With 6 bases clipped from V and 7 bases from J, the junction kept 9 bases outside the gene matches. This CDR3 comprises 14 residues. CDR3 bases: TGTGCCAGCAGACTACAGGGGTTGAGGCAGCCCCAGCATTTT. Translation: CASRLQGLRQPQHF.

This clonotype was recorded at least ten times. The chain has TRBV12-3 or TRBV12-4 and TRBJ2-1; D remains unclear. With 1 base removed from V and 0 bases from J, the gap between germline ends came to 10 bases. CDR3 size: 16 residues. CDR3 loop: CASSLGRGPSYNEQFF. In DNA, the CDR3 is TGTGCCAGCAGTTTAGGTCGCGGCCCCTCCTACAATGAGCAGTTCTTC.

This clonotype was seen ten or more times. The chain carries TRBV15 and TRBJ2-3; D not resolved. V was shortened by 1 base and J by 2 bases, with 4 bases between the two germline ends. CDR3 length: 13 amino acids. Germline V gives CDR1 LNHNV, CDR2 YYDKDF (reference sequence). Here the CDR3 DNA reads TGTGCCACCAGCAGAGTTAACACAGATACGCAGTATTTT. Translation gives CATSRVNTDTQYF.